The sequence of this T cell receptor beta chain was determined in a study of identifying expanded T cells in peripheral blood. Broader study findings: Over about two and four weeks, about 15 and 18 clones changed, versus 1.2 between replicates. Across healthy donors, higher total template counts meant significantly greater approximately two-week count variance.

Turning to this clone: No antigen is known for it.

The CDR3 is 14 residues long. V was shortened by 5 bases and J by 4 bases, with 12 bases between the two germline ends. Germline loops: CDR1 MDHEN, CDR2 SYDVKM. Here immunoSEQ multiplex PCR was the method, and the copy in TCRdb shows in-frame clones only, minus some. This table has roughly 82,000 clones, 84% appearing once. Material for sequencing was blood. V is TRBV28 and J is TRBJ1-5; no firm D call. The clonotype comes from a person between 18 and 75 years old in good health. In nucleotides, the CDR3 is TGTGCCAGCAGTACCCCCCCAAAAAATCAGCCCCAGCATTTT. Its translation: CASSTPPKNQPQHF.